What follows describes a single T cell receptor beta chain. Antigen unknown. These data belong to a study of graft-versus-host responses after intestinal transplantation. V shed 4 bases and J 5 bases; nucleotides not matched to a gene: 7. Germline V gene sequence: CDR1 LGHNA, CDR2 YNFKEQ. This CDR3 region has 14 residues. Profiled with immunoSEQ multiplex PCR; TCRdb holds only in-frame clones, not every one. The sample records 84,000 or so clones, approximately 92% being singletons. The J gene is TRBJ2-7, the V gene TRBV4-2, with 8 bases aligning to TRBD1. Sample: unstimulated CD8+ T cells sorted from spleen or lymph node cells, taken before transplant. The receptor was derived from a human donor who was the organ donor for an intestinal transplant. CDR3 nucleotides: TGTGCCAGCAGCCCCTCGGACAGGGTCCACGAGCAGTACTTC. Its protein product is CASSPSDRVHEQYF.